The TCR beta chain under discussion was sequenced for a study of Graves' ophthalmopathy and Graves' hyperthyroidism. Amplified TCR beta CDR3 regions were obtained using RNA transcripts as template. RT-PCR with HTBI primers came first, then second-round multiplex PCR. TCRdb passed the multiplex PCR reads through MiXCR, listing each CDR3 protein once. This table holds roughly 500,000 distinct CDR3 sequences, 13% to 15% found once. This clonotype occurred many times. This sequence originates from a woman younger than 45 with Graves' ophthalmopathy. The source material was blood.

The CDR3 nucleotides are TGCGCCAGCAGCCCCGATGTGGGGGGGCTTGTAGGAGAGACCCAGTACTTC. This encodes CASSPDVGGLVGETQYF. The chain has TRBV4-1 and TRBJ2-5; perhaps TRBD2 as D (7 bases). CDR3 length: 17 amino acids. With 4 bases removed from V and 4 bases from J, the gap between germline ends came to 22 bases. The germline V gene encodes CDR1 MGHRA and CDR2 YSYEKL.